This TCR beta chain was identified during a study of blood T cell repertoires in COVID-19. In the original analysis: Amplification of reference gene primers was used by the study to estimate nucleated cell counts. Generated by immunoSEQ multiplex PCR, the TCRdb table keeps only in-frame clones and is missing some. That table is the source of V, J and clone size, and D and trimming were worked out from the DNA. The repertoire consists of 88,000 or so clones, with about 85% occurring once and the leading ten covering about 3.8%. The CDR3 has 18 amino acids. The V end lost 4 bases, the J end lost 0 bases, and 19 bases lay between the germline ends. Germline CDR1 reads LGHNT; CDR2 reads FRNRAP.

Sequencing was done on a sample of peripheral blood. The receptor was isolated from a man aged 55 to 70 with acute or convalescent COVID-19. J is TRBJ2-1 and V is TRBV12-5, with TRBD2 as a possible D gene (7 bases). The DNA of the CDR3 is TGTGCTAGTGGTTATTTCGGCGTGGGGGGGGCCTCCTACAATGAGCAGTTCTTC. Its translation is CASGYFGVGGASYNEQFF.